One and the same sample provided the 29 T cell receptor beta chains below, sequenced in a study of OX40 agonist ivuxolimab in advanced cancers. Clones were sequenced by immunoSEQ multiplex PCR, and TCRdb holds only the in-frame ones, with some missing. The table lists about 52,000 clones, about 90% of them singletons. The specimen was CD4+ or CD8+ T cells sorted from blood, collected in a trial of the OX40 agonist ivuxolimab. The receptors shown here come from an adult with an advanced solid tumor such as melanoma, head and neck, liver or kidney cancer.

This chain links TRBV30 with TRBJ1-6; D not certain. This CDR3 spans 14 amino acids. V lost 0 bases, J lost 12 bases, and 15 bases lay in between. Germline V gene lookup returns CDR1 GTSNPN and CDR2 SVGIG (reference sequence). The CDR3 reads CAWSVRINWEPLHF. The CDR3 DNA is TGTGCCTGGAGTGTACGGATCAATTGGGAACCCCTCCACTTT.

The chain uses TRBV10-1 and TRBJ2-1; tentative D call: TRBD1 (5 bases). With 4 bases removed from V and 7 bases from J, the gap between germline ends came to 17 bases. Germline values: CDR1 WNHNN, CDR2 SYGVQD (reference sequence). There are 15 residues in the CDR3. The CDR3 nucleotides read TGCGCCAGCAGTGCTCTGGACACCCTAAGGAATGAGCAGTTCTTC. Residues: CASSALDTLRNEQFF.

This clone appeared once. This chain connects TRBV5-1 to TRBJ1-2; TRBD1 aligns across 7 bases. The CDR3 covers 14 residues. Germline CDR1 and CDR2: SGHRS and YFSETQ. Trimming at V came to 4 bases and at J to 1 base, leaving 4 bases not matched to a gene. The CDR3 sequence is CASSRTGDNYGYTF. The CDR3 nucleotides read TGCGCCAGCAGCCGTACAGGGGATAACTATGGCTACACCTTC.

Only one count was recorded for this clone. The chain joins TRBV30 to TRBJ1-2; tentatively, D is TRBD1 (5 bases). Trimming left V 2 bases short and J 6 bases short, with 7 bases between. The CDR3 has 11 amino acids. Germline values: CDR1 GTSNPN, CDR2 SVGIG (reference sequence). This CDR3 is CAWSRDHGYTF. In DNA form, the CDR3 reads TGTGCCTGGAGTAGGGACCATGGCTACACCTTC.

The V call is TRBV5-1, the J call TRBJ1-4, with D possibly being TRBD1 (6 bases). CDR3 length: 17 amino acids. Germline assignment: CDR1 SGHRS and CDR2 YFSETQ. The V end was cut by 5 bases, the J end by 0 bases, with 17 bases between. CDR3 protein: CASRKTGSTATNEKLFF. CDR3 DNA sequence: TGCGCCAGCAGAAAAACAGGGAGTACAGCAACTAATGAAAAACTGTTTTTT.

This clone appeared a single time. The chain joins TRBV18 to TRBJ1-1; D gene uncertain. The CDR3 is 13 residues long. The germline gives CDR1 KGHSH, CDR2 LQKENI. V shed 3 bases and J shed 0 bases, with 5 bases lying between them. CDR3 bases: TGTGCCAGCTCACCCACAGTGAACACTGAAGCTTTCTTT. Its protein is CASSPTVNTEAFF.

V is TRBV6-6 and J is TRBJ1-4, with D tentatively TRBD1 (5 bases). The CDR3 covers 15 residues. V lost 2 bases, J lost 8 bases, and 15 bases lay in between. The V gene's germline CDR1 is MNHNY and CDR2 SVGAGI (reference sequence). CDR3 DNA: TGTGCCAGCAGTTACGGTGGGCAGGGTAGGGAAAAACTGTTTTTT. Amino acids: CASSYGGQGREKLFF.

This clone was recorded a few times. The chain is built from TRBV18 and TRBJ2-7; 7 bases are a match to TRBD1. Trimming took 4 bases from V and 2 from J; bases not matched to a gene: 5. The germline V gene has CDR1 KGHSH and CDR2 LQKENI. This CDR3 region has 14 residues. The CDR3 nucleotides read TGTGCCAGCTCACGAAACAGGGGCACCTACGAGCAGTACTTC. Amino acid sequence: CASSRNRGTYEQYF.

The CDR3 sequence: CASSPPGLASEQFF. Here the CDR3 DNA reads TGTGCCAGCTCACCACCGGGACTAGCTTCGGAGCAGTTCTTC. This chain joins TRBV18 and TRBJ2-1; 9 nucleotides agree with TRBD2. CDR1 KGHSH and CDR2 LQKENI come from the germline V gene. The CDR3 spans 14 residues. Trimming at V came to 0 bases and at J to 10 bases, leaving 4 bases not matched to a gene.

The V gene is TRBV5-1, the J gene TRBJ1-2; tentatively, D is TRBD1 (5 bases). CDR3 length: 17 amino acids. V was shortened by 0 bases and J by 2 bases, with 17 bases between the two germline ends. Looked up from germline, CDR1 is SGHRS and CDR2 is YFSETQ. The CDR3, as DNA: TGCGCCAGCAGCTTGGGGGGCAGGCTCGCTGGAAACTATGGCTACACCTTC. This sequence encodes CASSLGGRLAGNYGYTF.

The chain links TRBV11-1 to TRBJ1-3, with D possibly TRBD1 on 5 matching bases. Trimming cost V 3 bases and J 0 bases, with 15 bases left between them. The CDR3 loop spans 17 amino acids. CDR1 and CDR2 (germline): SGHAT, FQDESV (reference sequence). DNA of the CDR3: TGTGCCAGCAGCTTCGCGATAGGGGCTGGCTCTGGAAACACCATATATTTT. Encoded protein: CASSFAIGAGSGNTIYF.

This chain uses TRBV5-1 with TRBJ2-1; D is uncertain. V dropped 0 bases and J dropped 5 bases, with 6 bases sitting between them. This CDR3 is 13 amino acids long. Germline V CDR1 and CDR2: SGHRS, YFSETQ. The CDR3 DNA follows: TGCGCCAGCAGCTTGGTACCGAACAATGAGCAGTTCTTC. This gives the protein CASSLVPNNEQFF.

The chain employs TRBV28 and TRBJ2-3; TRBD2 matches 13 bases. Losses at the gene ends were 1 base for V and 11 bases for J; bases not matched to a gene: 9. CDR1 is MDHEN and CDR2 is SYDVKM in the germline V gene. CDR3 length: 16 amino acids. The CDR3 protein is CASSLFALAGGSGQYF. The CDR3 DNA is TGTGCCAGCAGTTTATTCGCACTAGCGGGGGGGAGTGGGCAGTATTTT. Supplemented by reference TRBV28 and TRBJ2-3, the full variable domain reads DVKVTQSSRYLVKRTGEKVFLECVQDMDHENMFWYRQDPGLGLRLIYFSYDVKMKEKGDIPEGYSVSREKKERFSLILESASTNQTSMYLCASSLFALAGGSGQYFGPGTRLTVL.

V is TRBV6-1 and J is TRBJ1-5, with D hard to call. V lost 1 base and J lost 0, with 7 bases in between. CDR1 is MNHNS, CDR2 SASEGT, per germline. The CDR3 is made up of 15 amino acids. The CDR3 region is CASSEGPGSNQPQHF. In nucleotides, the CDR3 is TGTGCCAGCAGTGAAGGGCCAGGTAGCAATCAGCCCCAGCATTTT.

The chain carries TRBV30 and TRBJ2-5; TRBD1 might be the D (6 bases). V was trimmed by 5 bases and J by 5 bases, leaving 21 bases between them. The germline gives CDR1 GTSNPN, CDR2 SVGIG (reference sequence). The CDR3 totals 15 residues. The CDR3 loop reads CAWGPGDLRVETQYF. The CDR3 bases are TGTGCCTGGGGTCCAGGGGACCTCCGGGTTGAGACCCAGTACTTC.

The chain carries TRBV30 and TRBJ2-7; weak D call: TRBD1 (6 bases). The CDR3 is 20 amino acids. The germline V gene encodes CDR1 GTSNPN and CDR2 SVGIG (reference sequence). Deletions cut 2 bases from V and 7 bases from J, with 36 bases between. CDR3 protein: CAWSTKRTRRTGTRKSEQYF. As DNA, the CDR3 is TGTGCCTGGAGTACTAAAAGAACACGCCGCACCGGGACACGGAAAAGTGAGCAGTACTTC.

CDR3 residues: CAWSVSAWSGGYTF. The CDR3 coding sequence is TGTGCCTGGAGTGTATCTGCCTGGTCGGGAGGCTACACCTTC. The V call is TRBV30, the J call TRBJ1-2; the D is unclear. V lost 0 bases and J lost 8, with 16 bases in between. This CDR3 comprises 14 residues. Germline assignment: CDR1 GTSNPN and CDR2 SVGIG (reference sequence).

The V call is TRBV7-2, the J call TRBJ2-5, with 11 bases matching TRBD2. The CDR3 covers 17 residues. Germline assignment: CDR1 SGHTA and CDR2 FQGNSA. Trimming took 1 base from V and 1 from J; bases not matched to a gene: 5. The CDR3 DNA is TGTGCCAGCAGCTTAGGACTAGCGGGGACCGTCCAAGAGACCCAGTACTTC. Translating gives CASSLGLAGTVQETQYF.

The chain links TRBV18 to TRBJ1-1; D might be TRBD1 (5 bases). Trimming shortened V by 6 bases and J by 1 base, and 18 bases separated the two germline ends. The CDR3 has 16 amino acids. The germline CDR1 and CDR2 sequences are KGHSH and LQKENI. CDR3 sequence reads: CASSPDRAGTNTEAFF. In DNA form, the CDR3 reads TGTGCCAGCTCGCCGGATCGGGCAGGGACGAACACTGAAGCTTTCTTT.

The V call is TRBV11-3, the J call TRBJ2-7, with D perhaps TRBD2 (5 bases). With 3 bases removed from V and 6 bases from J, the gap between germline ends came to 9 bases. This CDR3 comprises 12 residues. Per the germline V gene, CDR1 is SGHNT and CDR2 is YENEEA. The DNA of the CDR3 is TGTGCCAGCAGCTTTAAGCGGTGCGAGCAGTACTTC. The encoded protein is CASSFKRCEQYF. The complete variable domain, with remaining parts taken from reference TRBV11-3 and TRBJ2-7, reads EAGVVQSPRYKIIEKKQPVAFWCNPISGHNTLYWYLQNLGQGPELLIRYENEEAVDDSQLPKDRFSAERLKGVDSTLKIQPAELGDSAVYLCASSFKRCEQYFGPGTRLTVT.

V and J are TRBV19 and TRBJ1-2, with 11 bases that match TRBD1. With V trimmed by 5 bases and J by 1 base, 3 bases remained unmatched. Per the germline V gene, CDR1 is LNHDA and CDR2 is SQIVND (reference sequence). The CDR3 covers 15 residues. CDR3 amino acids: CASSVGTGGNYGYTF. The DNA for the CDR3 is TGTGCCAGTAGTGTCGGGACAGGGGGTAACTATGGCTACACCTTC.

The J gene is TRBJ2-1, the V gene TRBV19, with 9 bases identical to TRBD1. CDR1 is LNHDA, CDR2 SQIVND, per germline (reference sequence). This CDR3 has 15 residues. The ends lost 7 bases at V and 9 bases at J; junction bases unmatched: 13. The CDR3 loop reads CASNEGQGSTGEQFF. The CDR3 DNA sequence: TGTGCCAGTAATGAGGGACAGGGATCAACCGGTGAGCAGTTCTTC.

This clone was seen just once. The chain couples TRBV7-9 to TRBJ2-5; TRBD2 might be the D (5 bases). The V end was cut by 5 bases, the J end by 5 bases, with 12 bases between. This CDR3 spans 13 amino acids. Per germline, CDR1 SEHNR and CDR2 FQNEAQ (reference sequence). The CDR3 DNA reads as TGTGCCAGCAGCAGGGATCAGCGGGAGACCCAGTACTTC. This translates into CASSRDQRETQYF.

The chain recombines TRBV5-1 with TRBJ2-2, with 12 nucleotides matching TRBD1. The trim removed 2 bases at V and 6 bases at J, leaving 5 bases unmatched. The CDR3 sequence is 16 residues long. Germline CDR1 and CDR2: SGHRS and YFSETQ. The CDR3 DNA sequence: TGCGCCAGCAGCTTATTCGGGACAGGGGGCTCCGGGGAGCTGTTTTTT. Translated: CASSLFGTGGSGELFF.

V usage is TRBV7-2 and J usage is TRBJ2-7; D gene uncertain. The CDR3 consists of 14 residues. CDR1 is SGHTA and CDR2 is FQGNSA in the germline V gene. V was pared by 5 bases and J by 3 bases, with 14 bases between. The CDR3 spells CASSRLLGNYEQYF. For the CDR3, the DNA is TGTGCCAGCAGCCGCCTGTTGGGGAACTACGAGCAGTACTTC.

The chain carries TRBV6-4 and TRBJ1-2; D ambiguous. The germline CDR1 and CDR2 sequences are MRHNA and SNTAGT. There are 15 residues in the CDR3. V lost 3 bases and J lost 4, with 15 bases in between. In DNA, the CDR3 is TGTGCCAGCAGTGAGGACTTTTTCAGCCCCTATGGCTACACCTTC. Its translation: CASSEDFFSPYGYTF.

The chain has TRBV9 and TRBJ1-2; D is unresolved. Trimming stripped 3 bases from V and 4 bases from J, with 19 bases between. There are 16 residues in the CDR3. Per the germline V gene, CDR1 is SGDLS and CDR2 is YYNGEE. The CDR3 DNA reads as TGTGCCAGCAGCGGCCTCCGGCAGCTGATATCCTATGGCTACACCTTC. Translated, it gives CASSGLRQLISYGYTF.

V and J are TRBV14 and TRBJ2-7; D unclear. This CDR3 region has 15 residues. From germline, CDR1 is SGHDN and CDR2 FVKESK. Trimming stripped 1 base from V and 1 base from J, with 11 bases between. The CDR3 sequence: CASSQGRTTSYEQYF. The CDR3, as DNA: TGTGCCAGCAGCCAAGGTCGTACCACATCCTACGAGCAGTACTTC.

V gene TRBV14 combines with J gene TRBJ1-1; 9 nucleotides align to TRBD1. This CDR3 is built from 17 residues. The V segment lost 4 bases and the J segment 4 bases; nucleotides outside the gene matches: 13. Germline lookup yields CDR1 SGHDN and CDR2 FVKESK. For the CDR3, the DNA is TGTGCCAGCAGCCCCACCCTGTGGGGGACAGGGAGCACTGAAGCTTTCTTT. Its translation: CASSPTLWGTGSTEAFF.